A selection of T cell receptor beta chains follows, all from one sample in a study of T cells expressing NK-cell markers. TCRdb reanalyzed the 5' RACE reads, giving one entry per CDR3 protein sequence and no DNA. The sample table sets out roughly 300,000 distinct CDR3 sequences. Sequenced sample: blood T cells: a sorted CD56 or NKG2C T cell subset, CD4+ or CD8+ T cells, or bulk PBMC T cells (not recorded which). Source of these receptors: a woman between 18 and 70 years old in good health. CDR3s include the opening cysteine and the closing phenylalanine or tryptophan.

CDR3aa: CASSLNSLLGYTF; v_gene: TRBV12-3/TRBV12-4; j_gene: TRBJ1-2
CDR3aa: CASSVGSWGARIEQFF; v_gene: TRBV9; j_gene: TRBJ2-1
CDR3aa: CASSTPSREPGPEQYF; v_gene: TRBV6-2/TRBV6-3; j_gene: TRBJ2-7
CDR3aa: CSARASAGVETQYF; v_gene: TRBV20-1; j_gene: TRBJ2-5
CDR3aa: CASSLKDEQFF; v_gene: TRBV5-1; j_gene: TRBJ2-1
CDR3aa: CASSQRNGAGVFF; v_gene: TRBV4-3; j_gene: TRBJ2-7
CDR3aa: CASSRQVGATDTQYF; v_gene: TRBV2; j_gene: TRBJ2-3
CDR3aa: CASSFRLPGTDTQYF; v_gene: TRBV7-8; j_gene: TRBJ2-3
CDR3aa: CASSLPPNTEAFF; v_gene: TRBV5-1; j_gene: TRBJ1-1
CDR3aa: CSARGAVRSYEQYF; v_gene: TRBV20-1; j_gene: TRBJ2-7
CDR3aa: CASSPGRQGRQPQHF; v_gene: TRBV18; j_gene: TRBJ1-5
CDR3aa: CASSPLGPSTDTQYF; v_gene: TRBV7-3; j_gene: TRBJ2-3
CDR3aa: CSVGGDSTGELFF; v_gene: TRBV29-1; j_gene: TRBJ2-2
CDR3aa: CASSPPGVGANVLTF; v_gene: TRBV5-1; j_gene: TRBJ2-6
CDR3aa: CASSRRRLETQYF; v_gene: TRBV6-1; j_gene: TRBJ2-5
CDR3aa: CASSPNIAGIETQYF; v_gene: TRBV12-3/TRBV12-4; j_gene: TRBJ2-5
CDR3aa: CASSRSGTNQPQHF; v_gene: TRBV7-2; j_gene: TRBJ1-5
CDR3aa: CASTSERGVEQYF; v_gene: TRBV6-1; j_gene: TRBJ2-7
CDR3aa: CSARLLAASYNEQFF; v_gene: TRBV20-1; j_gene: TRBJ2-1
CDR3aa: CASSQDLWDSHQPQHF; v_gene: TRBV4-3; j_gene: TRBJ1-5
CDR3aa: CASSHQGAQGNGNIQYF; v_gene: TRBV5-1; j_gene: TRBJ2-4
CDR3aa: CSARRARAGELFF; v_gene: TRBV20-1; j_gene: TRBJ2-2
CDR3aa: CATASGTSTDTQYF; v_gene: TRBV19; j_gene: TRBJ2-3
CDR3aa: CASSRVLNSPLHF; v_gene: TRBV7-8; j_gene: TRBJ1-6
CDR3aa: CASSFLDRLEAFF; v_gene: TRBV12-3/TRBV12-4; j_gene: TRBJ1-1
CDR3aa: CSARAGRRVSYEQYF; v_gene: TRBV20-1; j_gene: TRBJ2-7